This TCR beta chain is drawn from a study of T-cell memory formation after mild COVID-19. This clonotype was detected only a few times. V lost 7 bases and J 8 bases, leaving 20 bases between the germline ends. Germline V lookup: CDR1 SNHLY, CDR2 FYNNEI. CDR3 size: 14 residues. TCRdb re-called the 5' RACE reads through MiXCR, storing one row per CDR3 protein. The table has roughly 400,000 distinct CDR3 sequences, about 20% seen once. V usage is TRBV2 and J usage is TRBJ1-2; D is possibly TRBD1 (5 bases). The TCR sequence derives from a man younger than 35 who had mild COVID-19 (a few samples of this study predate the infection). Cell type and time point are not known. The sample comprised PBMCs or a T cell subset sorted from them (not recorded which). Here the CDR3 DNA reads TGTGCCAGCAACCCCAGGGCCGGCGCGGGGGGCTACACCTTC. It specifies CASNPRAGAGGYTF.